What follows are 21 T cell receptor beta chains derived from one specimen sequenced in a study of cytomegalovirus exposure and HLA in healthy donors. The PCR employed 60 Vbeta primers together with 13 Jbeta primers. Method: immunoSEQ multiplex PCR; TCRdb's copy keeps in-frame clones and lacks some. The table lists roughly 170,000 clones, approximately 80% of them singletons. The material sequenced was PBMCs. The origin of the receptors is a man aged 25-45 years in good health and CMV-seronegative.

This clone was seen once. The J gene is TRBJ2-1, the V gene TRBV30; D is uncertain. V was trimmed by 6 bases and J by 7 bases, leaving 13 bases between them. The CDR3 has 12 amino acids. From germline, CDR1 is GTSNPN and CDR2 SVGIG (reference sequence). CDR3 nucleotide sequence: TGTGCCTGTAATCCAGGCAGGAATGAGCAGTTCTTC. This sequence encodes CACNPGRNEQFF.

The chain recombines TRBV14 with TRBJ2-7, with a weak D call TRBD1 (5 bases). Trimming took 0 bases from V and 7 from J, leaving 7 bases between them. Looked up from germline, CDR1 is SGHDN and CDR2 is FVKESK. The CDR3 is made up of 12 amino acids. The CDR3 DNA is TGTGCCAGCAGCCAAGATCAGGGTGAGCAGTACTTC. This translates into CASSQDQGEQYF. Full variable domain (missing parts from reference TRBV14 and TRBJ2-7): EAGVTQFPSHSVIEKGQTVTLRCDPISGHDNLYWYRRVMGKEIKFLLHFVKESKQDESGMPNNRFLAERTGGTYSTLKVQPAELEDSGVYFCASSQDQGEQYFGPGTRLTVT.

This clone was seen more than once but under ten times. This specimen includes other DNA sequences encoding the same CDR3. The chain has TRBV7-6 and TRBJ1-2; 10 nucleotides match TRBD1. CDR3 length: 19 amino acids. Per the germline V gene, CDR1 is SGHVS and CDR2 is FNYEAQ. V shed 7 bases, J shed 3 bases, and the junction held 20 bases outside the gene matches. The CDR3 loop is CASTSGPGQGFSDDYGYTF. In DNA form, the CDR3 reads TGTGCCAGCACCTCTGGCCCGGGACAGGGGTTTTCGGACGACTATGGCTACACCTTC.

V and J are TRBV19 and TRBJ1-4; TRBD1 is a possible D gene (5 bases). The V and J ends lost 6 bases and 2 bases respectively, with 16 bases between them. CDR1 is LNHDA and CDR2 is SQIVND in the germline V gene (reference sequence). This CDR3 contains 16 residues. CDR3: CASRGMVGRTNEKLFF. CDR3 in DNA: TGTGCCAGTAGAGGCATGGTGGGGCGTACTAATGAAAAACTGTTTTTT.

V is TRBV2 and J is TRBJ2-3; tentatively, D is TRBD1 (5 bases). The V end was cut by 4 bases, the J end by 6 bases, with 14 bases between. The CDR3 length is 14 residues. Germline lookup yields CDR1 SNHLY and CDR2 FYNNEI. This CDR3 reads CASSGGDLNDTQYF. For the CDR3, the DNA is TGTGCCAGCAGTGGGGGCGATCTCAATGATACGCAGTATTTT.

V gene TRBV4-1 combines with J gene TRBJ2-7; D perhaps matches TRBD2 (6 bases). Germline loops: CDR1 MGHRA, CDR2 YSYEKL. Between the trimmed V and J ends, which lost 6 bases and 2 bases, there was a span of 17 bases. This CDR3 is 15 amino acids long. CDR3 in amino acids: CASSHGRLPPYEQYF. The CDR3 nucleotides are TGCGCCAGCAGTCACGGGAGACTACCCCCCTACGAGCAGTACTTC.

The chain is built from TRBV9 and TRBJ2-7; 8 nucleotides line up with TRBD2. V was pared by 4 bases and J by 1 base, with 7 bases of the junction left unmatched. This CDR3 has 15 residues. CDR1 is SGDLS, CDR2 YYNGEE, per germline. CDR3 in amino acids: CASSPRGGGSYEQYF. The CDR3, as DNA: TGTGCCAGCAGCCCCCGGGGGGGCGGGTCCTACGAGCAGTACTTC. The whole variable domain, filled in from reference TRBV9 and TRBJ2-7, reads DSGVTQTPKHLITATGQRVTLRCSPRSGDLSVYWYQQSLDQGLQFLIQYYNGEERAKGNILERFSAQQFPDLHSELNLSSLELGDSALYFCASSPRGGGSYEQYFGPGTRLTVT.

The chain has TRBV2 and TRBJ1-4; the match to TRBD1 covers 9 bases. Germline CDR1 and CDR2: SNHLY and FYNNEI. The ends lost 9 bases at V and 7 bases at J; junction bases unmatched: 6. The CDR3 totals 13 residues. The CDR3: CASGGTGTEKLFF. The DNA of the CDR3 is TGTGCCAGTGGGGGGACAGGGACTGAAAAACTGTTTTTT.

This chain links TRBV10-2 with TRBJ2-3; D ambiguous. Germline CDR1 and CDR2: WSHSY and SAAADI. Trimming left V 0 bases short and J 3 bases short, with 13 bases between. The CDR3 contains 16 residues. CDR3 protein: CASSESTPSDTDTQYF. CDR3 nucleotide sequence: TGCGCCAGCAGTGAGTCAACACCTAGTGATACAGATACGCAGTATTTT.

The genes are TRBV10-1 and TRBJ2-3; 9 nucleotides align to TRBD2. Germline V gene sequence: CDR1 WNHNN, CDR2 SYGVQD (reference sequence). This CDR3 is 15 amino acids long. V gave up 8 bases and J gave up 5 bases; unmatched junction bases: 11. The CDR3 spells CASQPPAGGIDTQYF. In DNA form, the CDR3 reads TGCGCCAGCCAACCCCCAGCGGGAGGCATAGATACGCAGTATTTT.

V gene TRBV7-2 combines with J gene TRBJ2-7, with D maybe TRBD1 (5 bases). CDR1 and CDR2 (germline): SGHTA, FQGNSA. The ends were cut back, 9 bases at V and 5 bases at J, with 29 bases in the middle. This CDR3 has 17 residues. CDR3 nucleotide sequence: TGTGCCAGTCAAAAACTTAGTAGGACACACTTTCCCGACGAGCAGTACTTC. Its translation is CASQKLSRTHFPDEQYF.

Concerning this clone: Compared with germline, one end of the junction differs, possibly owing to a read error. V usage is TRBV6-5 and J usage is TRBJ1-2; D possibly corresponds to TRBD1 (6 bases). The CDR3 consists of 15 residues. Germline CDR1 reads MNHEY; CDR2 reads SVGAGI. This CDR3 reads CASSYSRGHNYGHTF. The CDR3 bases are TGTGCCAGCAGTTACTCGCGGGGGCATAACTATGGCCACACCTTC.

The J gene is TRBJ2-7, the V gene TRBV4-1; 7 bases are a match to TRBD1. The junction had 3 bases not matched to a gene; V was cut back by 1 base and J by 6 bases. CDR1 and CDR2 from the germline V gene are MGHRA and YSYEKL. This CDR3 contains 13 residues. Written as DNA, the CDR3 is TGCGCCAGCAGCCAAGTACAGGGGACCGAGCAGTACTTC. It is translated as CASSQVQGTEQYF.

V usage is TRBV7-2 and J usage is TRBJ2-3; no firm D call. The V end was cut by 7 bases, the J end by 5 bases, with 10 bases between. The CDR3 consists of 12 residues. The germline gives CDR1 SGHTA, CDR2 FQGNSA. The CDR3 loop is CASTSRRDTQYF. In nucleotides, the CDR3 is TGTGCCAGCACCTCGCGGAGAGATACGCAGTATTTT.

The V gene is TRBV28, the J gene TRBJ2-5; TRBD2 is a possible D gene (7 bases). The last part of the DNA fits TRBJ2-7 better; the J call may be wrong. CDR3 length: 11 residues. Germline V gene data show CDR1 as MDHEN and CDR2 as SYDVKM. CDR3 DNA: TGTGCCGGGGGGGGCAGCTACGAGCAGTACTTC. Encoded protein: CAGGGSYEQYF.

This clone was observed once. CDR3 sequence (DNA): TGTGCCAGCAGCTTAGAGGCGGGGACCGGGGAGCTGTTTTTT. It encodes CASSLEAGTGELFF. The V call is TRBV11-2, the J call TRBJ2-2; possible D gene TRBD2, 6 bases. CDR3 length equals 14 residues. Germline CDR1 is SGHAT and CDR2 is FQNNGV. Deletions cut 0 bases from V and 5 bases from J, with 7 bases between.

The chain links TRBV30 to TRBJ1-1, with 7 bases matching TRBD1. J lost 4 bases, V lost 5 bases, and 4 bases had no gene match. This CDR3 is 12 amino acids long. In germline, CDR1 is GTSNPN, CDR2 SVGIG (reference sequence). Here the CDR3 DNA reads TGTGCCTGGGACCAGGGGGGCACTGAAGCTTTCTTT. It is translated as CAWDQGGTEAFF.

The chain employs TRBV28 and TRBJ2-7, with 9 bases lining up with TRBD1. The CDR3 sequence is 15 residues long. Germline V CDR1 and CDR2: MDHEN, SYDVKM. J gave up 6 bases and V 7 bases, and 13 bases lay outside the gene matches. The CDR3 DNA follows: TGTGCCAGCAACTCTATGGGACAGGGTTATGGCGAGCAGTACTTC. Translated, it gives CASNSMGQGYGEQYF.

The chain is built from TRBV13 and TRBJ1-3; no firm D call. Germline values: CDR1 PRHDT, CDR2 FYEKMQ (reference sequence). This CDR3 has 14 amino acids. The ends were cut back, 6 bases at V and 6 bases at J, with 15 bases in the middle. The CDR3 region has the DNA TGTGCCAGCAGTTCGACTGAGGGTGTAAACACCATATATTTT. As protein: CASSSTEGVNTIYF.

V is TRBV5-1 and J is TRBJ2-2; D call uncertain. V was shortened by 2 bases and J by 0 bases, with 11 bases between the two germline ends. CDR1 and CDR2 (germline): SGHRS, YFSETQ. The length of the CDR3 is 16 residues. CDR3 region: CASSLKASSNTGELFF. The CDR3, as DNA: TGCGCCAGCAGCTTAAAAGCATCCTCGAACACCGGGGAGCTGTTTTTT.

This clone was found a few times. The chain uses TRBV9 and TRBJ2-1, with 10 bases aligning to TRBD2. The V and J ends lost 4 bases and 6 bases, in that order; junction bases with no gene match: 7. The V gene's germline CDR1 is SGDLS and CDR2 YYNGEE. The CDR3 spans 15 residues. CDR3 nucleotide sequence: TGTGCCAGCAGCCCCGTGTCTAGCGGGGGCAATGAGCAGTTCTTC. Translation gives CASSPVSSGGNEQFF.